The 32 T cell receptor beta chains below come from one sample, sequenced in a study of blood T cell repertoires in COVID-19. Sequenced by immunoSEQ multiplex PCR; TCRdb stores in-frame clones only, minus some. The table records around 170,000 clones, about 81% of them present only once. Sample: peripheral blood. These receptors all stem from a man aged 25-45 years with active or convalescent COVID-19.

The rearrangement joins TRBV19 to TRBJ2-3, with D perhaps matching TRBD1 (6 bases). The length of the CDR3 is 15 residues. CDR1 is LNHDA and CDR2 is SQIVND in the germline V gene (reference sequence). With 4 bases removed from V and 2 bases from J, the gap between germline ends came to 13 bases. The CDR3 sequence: CASSSPYRDTDTQYF. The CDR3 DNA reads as TGTGCCAGTAGTAGTCCGTACAGGGACACAGATACGCAGTATTTT.

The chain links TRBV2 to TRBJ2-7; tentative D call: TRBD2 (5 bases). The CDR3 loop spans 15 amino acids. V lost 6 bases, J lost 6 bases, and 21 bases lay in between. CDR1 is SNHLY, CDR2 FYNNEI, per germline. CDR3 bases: TGTGCCAGCAGCTTAACTGGAGTGTTTGGGAGCGAGCAGTACGTC. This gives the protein CASSLTGVFGSEQYV.

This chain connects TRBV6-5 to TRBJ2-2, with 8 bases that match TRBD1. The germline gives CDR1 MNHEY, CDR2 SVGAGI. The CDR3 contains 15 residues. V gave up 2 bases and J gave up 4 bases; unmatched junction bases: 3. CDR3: CASSYQGASTGELFF. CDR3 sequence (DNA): TGTGCCAGCAGTTACCAGGGGGCGAGCACCGGGGAGCTGTTTTTT.

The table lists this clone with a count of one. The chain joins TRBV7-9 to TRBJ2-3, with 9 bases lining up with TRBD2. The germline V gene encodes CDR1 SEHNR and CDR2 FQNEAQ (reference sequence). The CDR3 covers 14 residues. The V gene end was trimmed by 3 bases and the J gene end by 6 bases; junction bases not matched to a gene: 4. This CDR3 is CASSFSGLADTQYF. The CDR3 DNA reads TGTGCCAGCAGCTTTTCCGGACTAGCGGATACGCAGTATTTT.

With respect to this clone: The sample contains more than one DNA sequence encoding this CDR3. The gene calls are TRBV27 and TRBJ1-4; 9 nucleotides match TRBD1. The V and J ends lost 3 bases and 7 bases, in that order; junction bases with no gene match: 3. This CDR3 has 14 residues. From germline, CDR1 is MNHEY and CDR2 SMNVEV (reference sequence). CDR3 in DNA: TGTGCCAGCAGTTTGGACAGGGGAAGTGAAAAACTGTTTTTT. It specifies CASSLDRGSEKLFF.

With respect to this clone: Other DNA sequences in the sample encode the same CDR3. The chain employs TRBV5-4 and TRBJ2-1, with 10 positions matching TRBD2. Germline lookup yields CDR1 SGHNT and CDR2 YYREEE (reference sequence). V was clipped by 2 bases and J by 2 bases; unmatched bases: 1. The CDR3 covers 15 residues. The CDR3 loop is CASSLAGGTYNEQFF. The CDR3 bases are TGTGCCAGCAGCTTAGCGGGAGGGACCTACAATGAGCAGTTCTTC.

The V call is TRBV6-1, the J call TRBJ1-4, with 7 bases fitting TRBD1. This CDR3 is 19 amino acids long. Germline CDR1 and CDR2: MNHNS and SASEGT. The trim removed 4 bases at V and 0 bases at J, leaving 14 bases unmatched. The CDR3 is CASSARTGLGGATNEKLFF. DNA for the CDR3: TGTGCCAGCAGTGCCCGGACAGGTTTGGGCGGCGCAACTAATGAAAAACTGTTTTTT.

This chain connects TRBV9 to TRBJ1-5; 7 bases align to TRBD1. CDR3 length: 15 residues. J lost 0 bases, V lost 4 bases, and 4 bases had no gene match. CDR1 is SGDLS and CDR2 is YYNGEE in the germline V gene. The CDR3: CASSTTGYSNQPQHF. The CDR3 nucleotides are TGTGCCAGCAGCACGACAGGGTATAGCAATCAGCCCCAGCATTTT.

The DNA for the CDR3 is TGTGCCACCAGCAGTTTAATGGAGACCGGGGAGCTGTTTTTT. Translation gives CATSSLMETGELFF. The chain recombines TRBV15 with TRBJ2-2, with D hard to call. Per the germline V gene, CDR1 is LNHNV and CDR2 is YYDKDF (reference sequence). V was clipped by 3 bases and J by 5 bases, with 10 bases between them. This CDR3 is 14 amino acids long.

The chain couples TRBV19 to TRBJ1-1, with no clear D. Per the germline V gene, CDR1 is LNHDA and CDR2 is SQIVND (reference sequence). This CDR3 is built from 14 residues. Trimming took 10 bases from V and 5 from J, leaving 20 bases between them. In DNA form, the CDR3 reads TGTGCCACCCAACCCACGGGGATGTTAACTGAAGCTTTCTTT. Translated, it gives CATQPTGMLTEAFF.

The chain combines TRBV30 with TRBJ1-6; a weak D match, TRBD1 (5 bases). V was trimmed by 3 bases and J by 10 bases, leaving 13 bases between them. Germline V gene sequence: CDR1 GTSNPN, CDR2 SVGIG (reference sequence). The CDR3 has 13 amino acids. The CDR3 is CAWSGGLRSPLHF. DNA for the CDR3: TGTGCCTGGAGCGGGGGTTTAAGGTCACCCCTCCACTTT. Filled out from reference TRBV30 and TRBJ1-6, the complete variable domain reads SQTIHQWPATLVQPVGSPLSLECTVEGTSNPNLYWYRQAAGRGLQLLFYSVGIGQISSEVPQNLSASRPQDRQFILSSKKLLLSDSGFYLCAWSGGLRSPLHFGNGTRLTVT.

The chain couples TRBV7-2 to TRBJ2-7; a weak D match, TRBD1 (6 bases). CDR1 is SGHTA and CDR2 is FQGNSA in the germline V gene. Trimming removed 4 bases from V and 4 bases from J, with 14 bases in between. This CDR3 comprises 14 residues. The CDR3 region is CASSWQGMGYEQYF. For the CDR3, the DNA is TGTGCCAGCAGCTGGCAGGGGATGGGGTACGAGCAGTACTTC.

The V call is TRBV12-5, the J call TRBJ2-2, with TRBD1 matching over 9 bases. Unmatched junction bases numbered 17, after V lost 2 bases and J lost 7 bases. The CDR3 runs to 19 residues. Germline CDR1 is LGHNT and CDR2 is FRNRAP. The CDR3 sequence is CASGLRWWGGTGIGGELFF. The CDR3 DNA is TGTGCTAGTGGTTTGCGGTGGTGGGGCGGGACAGGGATAGGCGGGGAGCTGTTTTTT.

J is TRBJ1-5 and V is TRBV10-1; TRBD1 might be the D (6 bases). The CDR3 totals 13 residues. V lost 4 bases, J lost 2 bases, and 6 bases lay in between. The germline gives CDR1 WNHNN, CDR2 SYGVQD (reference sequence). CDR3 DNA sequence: TGCGCCAGCAGTGGACAGGGCAATCAGCCCCAGCATTTT. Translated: CASSGQGNQPQHF.

The chain's CDR3 is CASSGRAENEQFF. In nucleotides, the CDR3 is TGCGCCAGCAGTGGGAGGGCTGAAAATGAGCAGTTCTTC. The chain combines TRBV4-1 with TRBJ2-1, with 7 bases fitting TRBD2. CDR3 length: 13 residues. J was trimmed by 7 bases and V by 6 bases; bases with no gene match: 6. Germline V gene data show CDR1 as MGHRA and CDR2 as YSYEKL.

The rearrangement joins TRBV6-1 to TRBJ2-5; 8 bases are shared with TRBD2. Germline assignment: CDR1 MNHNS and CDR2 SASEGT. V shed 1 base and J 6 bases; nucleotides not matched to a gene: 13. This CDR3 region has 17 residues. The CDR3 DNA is TGTGCCAGCAGTGAAGGAGACGGGGGGGCTGGGTCAAAGACCCAGTACTTC. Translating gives CASSEGDGGAGSKTQYF.

Here the CDR3 DNA reads TGTGCCAGCAGGCTCTCTTCTTACAGGGCAAGAGGGGTGGGAGATGGTGAAGCTTTCTTT. Translation gives CASRLSSYRARGVGDGEAFF. This chain connects TRBV28 to TRBJ1-1, with D tentatively TRBD1 (6 bases). The germline CDR1 and CDR2 sequences are MDHEN and SYDVKM. V gave up 6 bases and J gave up 7 bases, with 36 bases separating them. CDR3 size: 20 residues.

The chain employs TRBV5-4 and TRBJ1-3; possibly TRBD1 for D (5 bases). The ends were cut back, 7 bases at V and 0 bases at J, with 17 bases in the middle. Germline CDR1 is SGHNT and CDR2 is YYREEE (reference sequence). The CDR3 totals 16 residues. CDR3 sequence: CASGVGTPSSGNTIYF. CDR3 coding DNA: TGTGCCAGCGGCGTAGGGACTCCGAGCTCTGGAAACACCATATATTTT.

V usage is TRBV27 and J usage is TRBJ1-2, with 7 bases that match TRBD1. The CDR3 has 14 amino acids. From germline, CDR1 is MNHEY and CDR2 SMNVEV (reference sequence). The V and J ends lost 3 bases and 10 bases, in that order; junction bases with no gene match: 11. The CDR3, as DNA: TGTGCCAGCAGTTTTGTTCCGCGGACAGGAGACTACACCTTC. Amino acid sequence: CASSFVPRTGDYTF.

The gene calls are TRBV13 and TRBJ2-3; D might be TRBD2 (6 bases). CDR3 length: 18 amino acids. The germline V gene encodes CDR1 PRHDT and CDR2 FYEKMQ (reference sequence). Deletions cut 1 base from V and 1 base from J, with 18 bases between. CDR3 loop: CASSLEAGFPSGTDTQYF. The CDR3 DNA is TGTGCCAGCAGCTTAGAGGCGGGATTCCCCTCGGGCACAGATACGCAGTATTTT.

The DNA for the CDR3 is TGCGCCAGCAGCCAAGAGGAGGGAGTAACCGGGGAGCTGTTTTTT. This codes for CASSQEEGVTGELFF. V and J are TRBV4-3 and TRBJ2-2, with a possible D match to TRBD2 (6 bases). From germline, CDR1 is LGHNA and CDR2 YSLEER. Trimming pared 0 bases from V and 5 bases from J, leaving 10 bases between. CDR3 length equals 15 residues.

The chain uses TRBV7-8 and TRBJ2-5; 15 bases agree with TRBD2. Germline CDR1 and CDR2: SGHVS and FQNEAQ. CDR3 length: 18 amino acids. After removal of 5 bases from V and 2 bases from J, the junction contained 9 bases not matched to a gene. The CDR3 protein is CASSPRTSGGAGQETQYF. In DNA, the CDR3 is TGTGCCAGCAGCCCCCGGACTAGCGGGGGGGCGGGACAAGAGACCCAGTACTTC.

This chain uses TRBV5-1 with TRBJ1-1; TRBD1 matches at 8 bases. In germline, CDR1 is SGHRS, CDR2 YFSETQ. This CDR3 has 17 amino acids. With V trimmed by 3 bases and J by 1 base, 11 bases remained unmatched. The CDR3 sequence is CASSSGRQGIGNTEAFF. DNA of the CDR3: TGCGCCAGCAGCTCGGGTCGACAGGGGATTGGGAACACTGAAGCTTTCTTT.

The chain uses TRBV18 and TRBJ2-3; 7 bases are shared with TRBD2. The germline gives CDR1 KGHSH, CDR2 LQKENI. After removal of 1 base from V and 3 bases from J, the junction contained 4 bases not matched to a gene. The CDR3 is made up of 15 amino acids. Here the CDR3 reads CASSPLAGETDTQYF. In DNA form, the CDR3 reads TGTGCCAGCTCACCACTTGCGGGGGAGACAGATACGCAGTATTTT.

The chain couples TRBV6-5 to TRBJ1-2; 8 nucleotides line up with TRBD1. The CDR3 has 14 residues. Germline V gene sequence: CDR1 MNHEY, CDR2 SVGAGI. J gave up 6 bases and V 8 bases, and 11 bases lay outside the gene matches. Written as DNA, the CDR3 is TGTGCCAGCCACGCAAGGACAGGGAGCCATGGCTACACCTTC. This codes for CASHARTGSHGYTF.

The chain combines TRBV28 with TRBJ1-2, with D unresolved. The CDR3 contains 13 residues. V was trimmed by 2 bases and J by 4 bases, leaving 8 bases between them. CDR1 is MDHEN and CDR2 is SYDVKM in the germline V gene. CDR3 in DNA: TGTGCCAGCAGTTTACAGATTGGCTATGGCTACACCTTC. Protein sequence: CASSLQIGYGYTF.

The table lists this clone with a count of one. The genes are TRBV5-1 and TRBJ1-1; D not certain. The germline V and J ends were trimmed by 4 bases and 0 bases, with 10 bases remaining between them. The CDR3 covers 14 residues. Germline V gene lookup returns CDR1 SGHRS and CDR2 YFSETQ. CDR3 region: CASSRGGMNTEAFF. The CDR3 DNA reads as TGCGCCAGCAGCCGCGGAGGGATGAACACTGAAGCTTTCTTT.

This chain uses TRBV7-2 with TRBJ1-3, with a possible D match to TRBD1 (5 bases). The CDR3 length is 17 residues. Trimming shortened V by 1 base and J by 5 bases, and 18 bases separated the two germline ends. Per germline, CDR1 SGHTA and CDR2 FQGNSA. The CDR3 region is CASSLGGVAGPRNTIYF. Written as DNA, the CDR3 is TGTGCCAGCAGCTTAGGGGGGGTCGCTGGCCCTCGAAACACCATATATTTT.

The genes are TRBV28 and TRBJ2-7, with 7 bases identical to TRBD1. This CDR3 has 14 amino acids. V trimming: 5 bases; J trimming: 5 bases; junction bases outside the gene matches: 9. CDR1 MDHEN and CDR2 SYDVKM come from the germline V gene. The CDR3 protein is CASSPGDRVHEQYV. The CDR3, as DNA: TGTGCCAGCAGTCCGGGCGACAGGGTCCACGAGCAGTACGTC.

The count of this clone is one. CDR3 loop: CASSPGTGGLHNEKLFF. The CDR3 DNA is TGTGCCAGCAGTCCCGGGACGGGGGGACTGCACAATGAAAAACTGTTTTTT. This chain uses TRBV6-6 with TRBJ1-4; TRBD1 might be the D (5 bases). Germline-derived CDR1 and CDR2 are MNHNY and SVGAGI (reference sequence). The length of the CDR3 is 17 residues. V was trimmed by 5 bases and J by 5 bases, leaving 21 bases between them.

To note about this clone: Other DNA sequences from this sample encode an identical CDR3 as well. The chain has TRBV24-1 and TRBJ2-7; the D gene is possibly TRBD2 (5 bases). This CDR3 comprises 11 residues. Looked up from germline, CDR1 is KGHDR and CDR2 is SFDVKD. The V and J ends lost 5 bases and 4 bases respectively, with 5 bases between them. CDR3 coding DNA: TGTGCCACCAGTGCGGGGTACGAGCAGTACTTC. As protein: CATSAGYEQYF.

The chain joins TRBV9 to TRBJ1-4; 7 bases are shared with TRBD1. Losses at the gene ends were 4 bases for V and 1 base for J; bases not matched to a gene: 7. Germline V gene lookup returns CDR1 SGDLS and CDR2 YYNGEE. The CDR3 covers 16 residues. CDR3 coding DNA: TGTGCCAGCAGCTCAGGGGGGATAGGAACTAATGAAAAACTGTTTTTT. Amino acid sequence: CASSSGGIGTNEKLFF.